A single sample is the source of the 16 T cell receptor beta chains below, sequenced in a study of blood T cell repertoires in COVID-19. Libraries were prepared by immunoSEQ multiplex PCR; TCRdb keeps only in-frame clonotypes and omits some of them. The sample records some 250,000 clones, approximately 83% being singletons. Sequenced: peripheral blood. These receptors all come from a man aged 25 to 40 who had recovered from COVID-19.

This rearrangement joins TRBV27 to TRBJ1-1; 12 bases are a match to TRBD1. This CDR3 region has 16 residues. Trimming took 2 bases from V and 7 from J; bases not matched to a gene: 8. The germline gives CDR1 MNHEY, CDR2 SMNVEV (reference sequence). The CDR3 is CASSLGTGGLRGEAFF. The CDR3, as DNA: TGTGCCAGCAGTTTAGGGACAGGGGGCTTGAGGGGTGAAGCTTTCTTT.

The CDR3 sequence: CASSYAGGQGAYGYTF. CDR3 bases: TGTGCCAGCAGTTACGCGGGAGGACAGGGGGCCTATGGCTACACCTTC. This chain uses TRBV6-5 with TRBJ1-2; 11 nucleotides align to TRBD1. After removal of 2 bases from V and 4 bases from J, the junction contained 6 bases not matched to a gene. The CDR3 is made up of 16 amino acids. CDR1 and CDR2 from the germline V gene are MNHEY and SVGAGI.

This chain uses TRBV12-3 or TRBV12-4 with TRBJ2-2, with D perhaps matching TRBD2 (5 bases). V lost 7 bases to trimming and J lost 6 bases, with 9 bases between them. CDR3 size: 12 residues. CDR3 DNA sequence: TGTGCCAGCACCGGGGTAGCCGGGGAGCTGTTTTTT. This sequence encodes CASTGVAGELFF.

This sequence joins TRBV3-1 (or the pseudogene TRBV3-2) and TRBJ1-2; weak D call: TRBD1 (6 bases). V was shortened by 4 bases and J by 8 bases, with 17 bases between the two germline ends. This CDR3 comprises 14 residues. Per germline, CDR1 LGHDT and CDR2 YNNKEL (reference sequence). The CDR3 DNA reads TGTGCCAGCAGCCCAGGACAGTTAAGATCCGGCTACACCTTC. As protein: CASSPGQLRSGYTF.

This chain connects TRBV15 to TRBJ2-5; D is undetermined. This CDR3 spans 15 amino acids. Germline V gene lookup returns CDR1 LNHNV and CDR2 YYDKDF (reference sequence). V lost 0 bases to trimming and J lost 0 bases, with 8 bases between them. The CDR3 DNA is TGTGCCACCAGCAGAGAAACAGATAACCAAGAGACCCAGTACTTC. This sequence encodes CATSRETDNQETQYF.

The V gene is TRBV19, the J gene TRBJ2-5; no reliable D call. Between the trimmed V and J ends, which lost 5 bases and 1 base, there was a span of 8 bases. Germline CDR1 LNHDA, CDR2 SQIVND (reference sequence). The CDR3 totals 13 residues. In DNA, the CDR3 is TGTGCCAGTAGTGGCAGGCTCCAAGAGACCCAGTACTTC. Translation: CASSGRLQETQYF.

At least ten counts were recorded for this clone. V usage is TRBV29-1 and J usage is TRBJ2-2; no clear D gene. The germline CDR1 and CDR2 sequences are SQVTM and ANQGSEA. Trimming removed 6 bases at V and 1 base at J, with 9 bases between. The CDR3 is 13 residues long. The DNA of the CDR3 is TGCAGCGTATCGGAGATGAACACCGGGGAGCTGTTTTTT. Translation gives CSVSEMNTGELFF.

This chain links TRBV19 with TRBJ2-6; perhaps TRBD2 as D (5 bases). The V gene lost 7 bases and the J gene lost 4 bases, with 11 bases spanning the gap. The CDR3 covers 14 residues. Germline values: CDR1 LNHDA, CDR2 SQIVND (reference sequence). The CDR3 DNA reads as TGTGCCAGTACCCCGACGGGAGGGGCCAACGTCCTGACTTTC. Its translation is CASTPTGGANVLTF.

CDR3 amino acids: CASSPGFHEQYF. CDR3 nucleotides: TGTGCCAGCAGCCCCGGTTTCCACGAGCAGTACTTC. The chain has TRBV7-2 and TRBJ2-7; D not resolved. There are 12 residues in the CDR3. Germline CDR1 and CDR2: SGHTA and FQGNSA. Trimming removed 5 bases from V and 5 bases from J, with 10 bases in between. Supplemented by reference TRBV7-2 and TRBJ2-7, the full variable domain reads GAGVSQSPSNKVTEKGKDVELRCDPISGHTALYWYRQSLGQGLEFLIYFQGNSAPDKSGLPSDRFSAERTGGSVSTLTIQRTQQEDSAVYLCASSPGFHEQYFGPGTRLTVT.

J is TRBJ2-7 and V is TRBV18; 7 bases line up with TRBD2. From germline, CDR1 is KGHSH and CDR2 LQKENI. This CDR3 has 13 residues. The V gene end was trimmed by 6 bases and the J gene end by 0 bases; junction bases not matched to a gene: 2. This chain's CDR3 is CASSAGDSYEQYF. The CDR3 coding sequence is TGTGCCAGCTCCGCGGGGGACTCCTACGAGCAGTACTTC.

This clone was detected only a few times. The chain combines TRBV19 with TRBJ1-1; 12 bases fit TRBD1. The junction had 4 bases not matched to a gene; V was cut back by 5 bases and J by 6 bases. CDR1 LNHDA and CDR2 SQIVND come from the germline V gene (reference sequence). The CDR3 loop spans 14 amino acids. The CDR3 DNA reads TGTGCCAGTAGTGGGACAGGGGGCATTGCTGAAGCTTTCTTT. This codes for CASSGTGGIAEAFF. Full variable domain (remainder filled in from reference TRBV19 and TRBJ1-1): DGGITQSPKYLFRKEGQNVTLSCEQNLNHDAMYWYRQDPGQGLRLIYYSQIVNDFQKGDIAEGYSVSREKKESFPLTVTSAQKNPTAFYLCASSGTGGIAEAFFGQGTRLTVV.

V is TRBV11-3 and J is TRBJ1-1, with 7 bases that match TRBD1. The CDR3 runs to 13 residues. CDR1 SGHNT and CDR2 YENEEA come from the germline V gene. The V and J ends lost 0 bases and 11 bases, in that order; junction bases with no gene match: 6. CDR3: CASSLDSTGRAFF. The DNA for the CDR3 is TGTGCCAGCAGCTTAGATTCGACAGGGAGGGCTTTCTTT.

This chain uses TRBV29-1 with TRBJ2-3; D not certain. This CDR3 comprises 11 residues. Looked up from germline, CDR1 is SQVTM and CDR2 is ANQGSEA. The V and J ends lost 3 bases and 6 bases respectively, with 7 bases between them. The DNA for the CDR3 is TGCAGCGTTGATTCAGTGGATACGCAGTATTTT. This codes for CSVDSVDTQYF.

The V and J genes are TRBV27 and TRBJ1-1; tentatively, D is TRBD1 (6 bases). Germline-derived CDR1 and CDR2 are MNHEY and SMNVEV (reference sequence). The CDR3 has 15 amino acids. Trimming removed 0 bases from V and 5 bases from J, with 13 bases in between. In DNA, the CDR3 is TGTGCCAGCAGTTTATCTGGCAGGGGAAGTACTGAAGCTTTCTTT. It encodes CASSLSGRGSTEAFF.

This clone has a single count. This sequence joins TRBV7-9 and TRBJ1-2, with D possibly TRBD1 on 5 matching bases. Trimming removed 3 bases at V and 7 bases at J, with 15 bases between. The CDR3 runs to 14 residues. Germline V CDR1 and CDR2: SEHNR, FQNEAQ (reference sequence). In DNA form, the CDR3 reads TGTGCCAGCAGCTTCGATTACAGGTCGGGTGGCTACACCTTC. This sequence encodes CASSFDYRSGGYTF.

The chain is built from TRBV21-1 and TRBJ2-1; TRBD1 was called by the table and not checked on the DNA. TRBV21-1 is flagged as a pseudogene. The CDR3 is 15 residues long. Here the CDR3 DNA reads TGTGCCAGGAGACACAGGGGATCCTTACAGAATGAGCAGTTCTTC. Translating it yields CARRHRGSLQNEQFF.